These 15 T cell receptor beta chains were sequenced from one sample in a study of T cells in Graves' hyperthyroidism and ophthalmopathy. RNA transcripts provided the source from which TCR beta CDR3 regions were amplified. HTBI primers were the set used in a first-round RT-PCR of the TCR CDR3. TCRdb used MiXCR to reprocess the multiplex PCR reads, holding one entry per CDR3 protein. The profile covers under 700,000 distinct CDR3 sequences, with around 42% appearing a single time and about 8.2% taken by the ten largest. The sequencing input was peripheral blood or thyroid tissue (not recorded which). The receptors come from a young woman with Graves' hyperthyroidism.

As for this clonotype: Being one base from a much bigger clone, this may be a read error. The chain employs TRBV15 and TRBJ2-5, with no clear D. This CDR3 has 14 residues. Trimming cost V 0 bases and J 2 bases, with 7 bases left between them. Germline V gene data show CDR1 as LNHNV and CDR2 as YYDKDF (reference sequence). The DNA for the CDR3 is TGTGCCACCAGCAGAGATATAGGGCAAGAGACCCAGTACTTC. Amino acids: CATSRDIGQETQYF.

The rearrangement links TRBV20-1 to TRBJ2-2; 9 bases line up with TRBD2. The CDR3 extends over 15 amino acids. With 3 bases clipped from V and 3 bases from J, the junction kept 5 bases outside the gene matches. Germline V CDR1 and CDR2: DFQATT, SNEGSKA (reference sequence). In nucleotides, the CDR3 is TGCAGTGCTAGTGAGCGGGAGGAATACACCGGGGAGCTGTTTTTT. Its translation: CSASEREEYTGELFF.

The chain links TRBV12-3 or TRBV12-4 to TRBJ1-3; D not resolved. Trimming took 2 bases from V and 3 from J, leaving 14 bases between them. This CDR3 region has 16 residues. The CDR3 coding sequence is TGTGCCAGCAGTTTACAGCCTCTAAGGAGTGGAAACACCATATATTTT. Protein product: CASSLQPLRSGNTIYF.

This clonotype was seen repeatedly, ten times or more. The CDR3, as DNA: TGTGCCAGCAGTTCGAGACAGGGGAGCACTGAAGCTTTCTTT. Encoded protein: CASSSRQGSTEAFF. V and J are TRBV2 and TRBJ1-1, with TRBD1 matching 8 bases. Germline V gene lookup returns CDR1 SNHLY and CDR2 FYNNEI. V lost 5 bases to trimming and J lost 4 bases; unmatched junction nucleotides: 6. The CDR3 totals 14 residues.

V usage is TRBV2 and J usage is TRBJ2-5, with 11 bases fitting TRBD2. Per germline, CDR1 SNHLY and CDR2 FYNNEI. This CDR3 has 16 amino acids. J was trimmed by 9 bases and V by 9 bases; bases with no gene match: 18. This CDR3 reads CARRDPGTSGPWAQYF. CDR3 nucleotides: TGTGCCAGAAGGGACCCCGGGACTAGCGGACCATGGGCCCAGTACTTC. The variable domain in full, completed from reference TRBV2 and TRBJ2-5, reads EPEVTQTPSHQVTQMGQEVILRCVPISNHLYFYWYRQILGQKVEFLVSFYNNEISEKSEIFDDQFSVERPDGSNFTLKIRSTKLEDSAMYFCARRDPGTSGPWAQYFGPGTRLLVL.

The CDR3 DNA sequence: TGTGCCAGCAGCTTAGGGCTGAACAATGAGCAGTTCTTC. Translating it yields CASSLGLNNEQFF. The gene calls are TRBV7-2 and TRBJ2-5; D gene ambiguous. The J call may be incorrect, as the DNA end agrees better with TRBJ2-1. Germline-derived CDR1 and CDR2 are SGHTA and FQGNSA. This CDR3 region has 13 residues.

This clonotype was detected once. This rearrangement joins TRBV10-3 to TRBJ2-7; 8 bases are a match to TRBD1. The J segment lost 5 bases and the V segment lost 2 bases, leaving 5 bases of the junction unmatched. CDR3 length: 14 residues. Germline loops: CDR1 ENHRY, CDR2 SYGVKD. This CDR3 reads CAISEGQGNDEQYF. The CDR3 nucleotides read TGTGCCATCAGTGAGGGACAGGGAAATGACGAGCAGTACTTC.

This clonotype was seen many times. J is TRBJ2-2 and V is TRBV24-1, with a weak D call TRBD1 (5 bases). Between the trimmed V and J ends, which lost 4 bases and 4 bases, there was a span of 9 bases. CDR1 and CDR2 (germline): KGHDR, SFDVKD. CDR3 length: 14 amino acids. The CDR3 loop reads CATSELDSTGELFF. CDR3 nucleotides: TGTGCCACCAGTGAACTCGACAGCACCGGGGAGCTGTTTTTT.

This clonotype was counted between two and nine times. The rearrangement uses TRBV19 and TRBJ1-2, with D possibly TRBD1 on 5 matching bases. This CDR3 is 13 amino acids long. Trimming cost V 8 bases and J 8 bases, with 18 bases left between them. Germline assignment: CDR1 LNHDA and CDR2 SQIVND (reference sequence). In nucleotides, the CDR3 is TGTGCCAGTGGCGTGAATGGACACTCGGGCTACACCTTC. Protein: CASGVNGHSGYTF.

The chain carries TRBV9 and TRBJ1-1; weak D call: TRBD1 (5 bases). The V end lost 9 bases, the J end lost 6 bases, and 15 bases lay between the germline ends. Germline V lookup: CDR1 SGDLS, CDR2 YYNGEE. The CDR3 extends over 12 amino acids. The CDR3 reads CATRDYNAEAFF. Written as DNA, the CDR3 is TGTGCCACCAGGGATTATAACGCTGAAGCTTTCTTT.

This clonotype was observed a few times. The V and J genes are TRBV24-1 and TRBJ2-5; possibly TRBD2 for D (5 bases). The V and J ends lost 11 bases and 5 bases respectively, with 23 bases between them. The germline CDR1 and CDR2 sequences are KGHDR and SFDVKD. The CDR3 runs to 15 residues. Here the CDR3 DNA reads TGTGCCAGCACCACAAGCGGACCCGGCGGGGAGACCCAGTACTTC. This gives the protein CASTTSGPGGETQYF.

This clonotype has at least ten counts. The V call is TRBV2, the J call TRBJ1-6, with D unclear. This CDR3 comprises 14 residues. V was cut by 5 bases and J by 2 bases, with 7 bases left in between. Germline CDR1 reads SNHLY; CDR2 reads FYNNEI. The CDR3 region is CASSTGTYNSPLHF. CDR3 in DNA: TGTGCCAGCAGTACCGGGACCTATAATTCACCCCTCCACTTT. The full variable domain, rest sourced from reference TRBV2 and TRBJ1-6, is EPEVTQTPSHQVTQMGQEVILRCVPISNHLYFYWYRQILGQKVEFLVSFYNNEISEKSEIFDDQFSVERPDGSNFTLKIRSTKLEDSAMYFCASSTGTYNSPLHFGNGTRLTVT.

The chain uses TRBV20-1 and TRBJ2-5; TRBD2 is a possible D gene (6 bases). CDR1 and CDR2 from the germline V gene are DFQATT and SNEGSKA (reference sequence). Trimming stripped 3 bases from V and 5 bases from J, with 13 bases between. The CDR3 spans 13 residues. CDR3 sequence: CSARAGSGETQYF. The DNA of the CDR3 is TGCAGTGCTAGGGCGGGGTCGGGGGAGACCCAGTACTTC.

The chain recombines TRBV2 with TRBJ2-7; the D gene is possibly TRBD1 (6 bases). The CDR3 runs 17 residues. Per germline, CDR1 SNHLY and CDR2 FYNNEI. V lost 4 bases and J 4 bases, leaving 23 bases between the germline ends. The CDR3: CASSVPGSAGDTYEQYF. The CDR3 DNA is TGTGCCAGCAGTGTCCCGGGTTCCGCCGGGGACACTTACGAGCAGTACTTC.

Remarks on this clonotype: This may come from a read error, since a much larger clone is one base off. This chain uses TRBV9 with TRBJ2-5, with no clear D. The V and J ends lost 3 bases and 2 bases respectively, with 11 bases between them. Looked up from germline, CDR1 is SGDLS and CDR2 is YYNGEE. This CDR3 region has 14 residues. CDR3 amino acids: CASSAAPRQETQYF. The DNA of the CDR3 is TGTGCCAGCAGCGCAGCTCCTAGACAAGAGACCCAGTACTTC.